This T cell receptor (beta chain) is from a study of cytomegalovirus exposure and HLA in healthy donors. Nominal health characterized the donors when sampled, though unrecorded immune exposures were likely. Germline V gene lookup returns CDR1 SEHNR and CDR2 FQNEAQ (reference sequence). This CDR3 spans 13 amino acids. The V end lost 10 bases, the J end lost 3 bases, and 14 bases lay between the germline ends. About this clone: The antigen is unknown.

General study findings and limits: Earlier analysis found most TCR beta V segments productive about 87% or about 30% of the time.

The PCR was carried out with 60 Vbeta primers and 13 Jbeta primers. The method was immunoSEQ multiplex PCR; TCRdb's version includes in-frame clones alone and lacks a portion of them. This sample has 200,000 to 250,000 clones, with roughly 82% found just once. Sequences were obtained from PBMCs. The origin of this receptor is a woman between 40 and 55 years old in good health and CMV-seropositive. The chain links TRBV7-9 to TRBJ2-3; a weak D match, TRBD2 (5 bases). CDR3 residues: CATRTRGTDTQYF. CDR3 in DNA: TGTGCCACCCGAACCCGAGGGACAGATACGCAGTATTTT.